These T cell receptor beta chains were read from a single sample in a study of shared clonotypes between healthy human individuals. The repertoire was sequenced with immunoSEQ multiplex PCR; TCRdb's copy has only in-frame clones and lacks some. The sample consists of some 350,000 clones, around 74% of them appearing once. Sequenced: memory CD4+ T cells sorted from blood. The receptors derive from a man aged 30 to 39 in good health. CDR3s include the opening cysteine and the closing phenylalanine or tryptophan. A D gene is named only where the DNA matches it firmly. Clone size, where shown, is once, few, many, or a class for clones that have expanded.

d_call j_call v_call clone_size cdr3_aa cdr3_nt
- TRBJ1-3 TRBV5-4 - CASSLGGNTIYF TGTGCCAGCAGCTTGGGGGGAAACACCATATATTTT
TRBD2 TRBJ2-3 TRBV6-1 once CASSDTSGGPGAFNTQYF TGTGCCAGCAGTGATACTAGCGGGGGGCCAGGGGCCTTCAATACGCAGTATTTT
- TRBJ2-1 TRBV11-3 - CASSPGRSEQFF TGTGCCAGCAGCCCCGGCCGATCGGAGCAGTTCTTC
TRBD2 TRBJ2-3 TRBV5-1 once CASSLAAAGEPDTQYF TGCGCCAGCAGCTTGGCCGCGGCGGGAGAGCCTGATACGCAGTATTTT
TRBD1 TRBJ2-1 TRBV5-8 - CASSGGQVNEQFF TGTGCCAGCAGCGGCGGACAGGTCAATGAGCAGTTCTTC
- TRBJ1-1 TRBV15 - CATTGLGNTEAFF TGTGCCACCACCGGGCTGGGGAACACTGAAGCTTTCTTT
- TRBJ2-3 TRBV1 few CTSSQATSGRGSDTQYF TGCACCAGCAGCCAAGCGACTAGCGGGAGGGGTTCAGATACGCAGTATTTT
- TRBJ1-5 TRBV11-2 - CASSTTGIANQPQHF TGTGCCAGCAGCACTACAGGGATCGCCAATCAGCCCCAGCATTTT
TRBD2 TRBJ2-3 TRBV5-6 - CASSLLGGGPGTDTQYF TGTGCCAGCAGCTTGTTGGGGGGAGGGCCGGGCACAGATACGCAGTATTTT
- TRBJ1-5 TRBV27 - CASSPYLPGVNQPQHF TGTGCCAGCAGTCCGTACCTACCGGGGGTTAATCAGCCCCAGCATTTT
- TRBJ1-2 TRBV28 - CASSLENLNYGYTF TGTGCCAGCAGTTTGGAAAACCTTAACTATGGCTACACCTTC
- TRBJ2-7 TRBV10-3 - CAIRAPGTLQYF TGTGCCATCAGAGCCCCCGGGACACTTCAGTACTTC
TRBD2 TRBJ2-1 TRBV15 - CATSRLAGGGNEQFF TGTGCCACCAGCAGACTAGCGGGAGGTGGCAATGAGCAGTTCTTC
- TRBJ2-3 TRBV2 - CASSRDTGPDTQYF TGTGCCAGCAGTAGGGACACCGGCCCCGATACGCAGTATTTT
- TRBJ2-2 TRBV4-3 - CASSQGGEGELFF TGCGCCAGCAGCCAAGGAGGGGAGGGGGAGCTGTTTTTT
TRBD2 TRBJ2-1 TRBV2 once CASAGTNYNEQFF TGTGCCAGCGCCGGGACTAACTACAATGAGCAGTTCTTC
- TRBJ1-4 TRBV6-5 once CASSYSNLTPNEKLFF TGTGCCAGCAGTTACTCGAATTTAACCCCCAATGAAAAACTGTTTTTT
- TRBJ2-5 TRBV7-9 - CASSARKQETQYF TGTGCCAGCAGCGCCCGAAAACAAGAGACCCAGTACTTC
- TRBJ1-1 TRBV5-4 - CASSRGGRNTEAFF TGTGCCAGCAGCCGGGGAGGGAGGAACACTGAAGCTTTCTTT
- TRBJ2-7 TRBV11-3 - CASSAFSYEQYF TGTGCCAGCAGCGCGTTTTCCTACGAGCAGTACTTC
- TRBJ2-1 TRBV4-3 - CASSQVRGGGTYNEQFF TGCGCCAGCAGCCAAGTGAGAGGGGGTGGGACCTACAATGAGCAGTTCTTC
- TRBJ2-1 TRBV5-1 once CASSSQGAGNEQFF TGCGCCAGCAGCAGCCAAGGGGCGGGGAATGAGCAGTTCTTC
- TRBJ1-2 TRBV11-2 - CASSLGGADYGYTF TGTGCCAGCAGCTTGGGGGGCGCCGACTATGGCTACACCTTC
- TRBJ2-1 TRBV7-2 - CASSLFGVGNSYNEQFF TGTGCCAGCAGCTTATTTGGGGTGGGGAACTCCTACAATGAGCAGTTCTTC
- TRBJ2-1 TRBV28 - CASSLNPYNEQFF TGTGCCAGCAGCCTCAATCCTTACAATGAGCAGTTCTTC
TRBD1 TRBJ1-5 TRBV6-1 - CASSEIGTGRQPQHF TGTGCCAGCAGTGAAATCGGGACAGGCCGTCAGCCCCAGCATTTT
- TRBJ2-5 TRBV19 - CASNPRAGGGETQYF TGTGCCAGTAACCCCAGGGCAGGGGGAGGGGAGACCCAGTACTTC
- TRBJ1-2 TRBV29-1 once CSVGARDWGYTF TGCAGCGTTGGGGCCAGGGATTGGGGCTACACCTTC
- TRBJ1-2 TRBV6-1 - CASSDGPTRYGYTF TGTGCCAGCAGTGATGGACCGACTCGCTATGGCTACACCTTC
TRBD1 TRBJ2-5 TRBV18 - CASSLGQGRTQYF TGTGCCAGCTCACTGGGACAGGGTCGGACCCAGTACTTC
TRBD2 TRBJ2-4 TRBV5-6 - CASSSASISGRAGIQYF TGTGCCAGCAGCTCAGCATCGATTAGCGGGAGGGCCGGCATTCAGTACTTC
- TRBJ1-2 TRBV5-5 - CASSLAQVYGYTF TGTGCCAGCAGCTTGGCACAGGTCTATGGCTACACCTTC
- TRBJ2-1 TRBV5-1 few CASSYPGYNEQFF TGCGCCAGCAGCTATCCGGGTTACAATGAGCAGTTCTTC